The 30 T cell receptor beta chains presented below share a single source sample, sequenced in a study of identical twins. TCRdb called the 5' RACE reads again in MiXCR, with one record for every CDR3 protein. The table has about 890,000 distinct CDR3 sequences, roughly an eighth seen once. These data were also filed under a second study, of yellow fever vaccine responses in identical twins.

Source material: PBMCs. The receptor source for this set is a woman aged 18 to 35 in good health.

This chain links TRBV20-1 with TRBJ2-1; 7 nucleotides agree with TRBD1. The V gene end was trimmed by 3 bases and the J gene end by 9 bases; junction bases not matched to a gene: 11. Germline V gene data show CDR1 as DFQATT and CDR2 as SNEGSKA (reference sequence). The CDR3 has 14 residues. CDR3 amino acids: CSARPGQPLSEQFF. The DNA for the CDR3 is TGCAGTGCTAGGCCGGGACAGCCCCTAAGTGAGCAGTTCTTC.

This clonotype was detected a few times. The chain combines TRBV9 with TRBJ2-7, with TRBD2 matching 11 bases. The junction had 3 bases not matched to a gene; V was cut back by 0 bases and J by 4 bases. Germline CDR1 SGDLS, CDR2 YYNGEE. The CDR3 spans 15 residues. The CDR3 DNA reads TGTGCCAGCAGCGTAGCTACTAGCGGGAGTTACGAGCAGTACTTC. Encoded protein: CASSVATSGSYEQYF.

The CDR3 loop reads CASSTGTGEVDTQYF. Here the CDR3 DNA reads TGTGCCAGCAGCACCGGGACAGGGGAAGTGGATACGCAGTATTTT. The genes are TRBV5-8 and TRBJ2-3, with 10 bases matching TRBD1. V dropped 4 bases and J dropped 6; count of bases not matched to a gene: 8. The CDR3 totals 15 residues. CDR1 is SGHTS and CDR2 is YDEGEE in the germline V gene.

The chain links TRBV7-9 to TRBJ2-7, with TRBD1 identical over 9 bases. The CDR3 has 16 amino acids. Germline V gene data show CDR1 as SEHNR and CDR2 as FQNEAQ (reference sequence). V was pared by 5 bases and J by 3 bases, with 11 bases of the junction left unmatched. The CDR3 protein is CASSIAQGASFYEQYF. CDR3 coding DNA: TGTGCCAGCAGCATCGCACAGGGGGCGTCTTTCTACGAGCAGTACTTC.

This clonotype was counted between two and nine times. The chain is built from TRBV4-1 and TRBJ2-4, with D possibly being TRBD2 (6 bases). In germline, CDR1 is MGHRA, CDR2 YSYEKL. V dropped 0 bases and J dropped 4 bases, with 13 bases sitting between them. This CDR3 contains 16 residues. The CDR3 here is CASSQDLRGNKNIQYF. The CDR3 region has the DNA TGCGCCAGCAGCCAAGATCTGCGGGGTAATAAAAACATTCAGTACTTC.

The gene calls are TRBV20-1 and TRBJ2-5; 11 bases agree with TRBD1. The V gene's germline CDR1 is DFQATT and CDR2 SNEGSKA (reference sequence). This CDR3 comprises 14 residues. V dropped 0 bases and J dropped 4; count of bases not matched to a gene: 1. CDR3: CSAREGQGGETQYF. The DNA for the CDR3 is TGCAGTGCTAGAGAGGGACAGGGGGGAGAGACCCAGTACTTC.

This clonotype was detected only a few times. This chain links TRBV27 with TRBJ2-1, with D unresolved. The CDR3 has 13 residues. CDR1 is MNHEY, CDR2 SMNVEV, per germline (reference sequence). Trimming left V 7 bases short and J 4 bases short, with 11 bases between. The CDR3 sequence: CASNKRGYNEQFF. DNA of the CDR3: TGTGCCAGCAATAAGCGAGGTTACAATGAGCAGTTCTTC.

CDR3 amino acids: CASSLEVTGGLNYEQYF. The CDR3 DNA sequence: TGCGCCAGCAGCTTGGAGGTTACAGGGGGCTTGAATTACGAGCAGTACTTC. The chain links TRBV5-1 to TRBJ2-7; 9 bases are a match to TRBD1. The CDR3 runs to 17 residues. Germline CDR1 is SGHRS and CDR2 is YFSETQ. V was pared by 0 bases and J by 4 bases, with 11 bases of the junction left unmatched.

This clonotype was detected only once. The chain uses TRBV11-2 and TRBJ2-7; possibly TRBD1 or TRBD2 for D (6 bases each). The germline gives CDR1 SGHAT, CDR2 FQNNGV. The CDR3 sequence is 17 residues long. Trimming stripped 8 bases from V and 3 bases from J, with 26 bases between. As DNA, the CDR3 is TGTGCCAGCGGCACCCTTAGGGGGGCCTCACGAGTCTACGAGCAGTACTTC. It encodes CASGTLRGASRVYEQYF.

In its sample, this clonotype was seen a few times. V and J are TRBV20-1 and TRBJ2-7; 9 nucleotides align to TRBD2. V dropped 5 bases and J dropped 2; count of bases not matched to a gene: 7. In germline, CDR1 is DFQATT, CDR2 SNEGSKA (reference sequence). The CDR3 loop spans 14 amino acids. CDR3 in amino acids: CSAVRLAETYEQYF. The DNA for the CDR3 is TGCAGTGCTGTAAGACTAGCGGAGACCTACGAGCAGTACTTC.

A few counts support this clonotype. The chain carries TRBV15 and TRBJ2-2; unclear D gene. The length of the CDR3 is 17 residues. Germline V gives CDR1 LNHNV, CDR2 YYDKDF (reference sequence). V was cut by 1 base and J by 0 bases, with 12 bases left in between. The CDR3 spells CATSRAGSISNTGELFF. The DNA for the CDR3 is TGTGCCACCAGCAGAGCTGGGTCGATATCGAACACCGGGGAGCTGTTTTTT. The whole variable domain, filled in from reference TRBV15 and TRBJ2-2, reads DAMVIQNPRYQVTQFGKPVTLSCSQTLNHNVMYWYQQKSSQAPKLLFHYYDKDFNNEADTPDNFQSRRPNTSFCFLDIRSPGLGDTAMYLCATSRAGSISNTGELFFGEGSRLTVL.

In this sample, this clonotype turned up a few times. This chain uses TRBV10-3 with TRBJ2-5; a weak D match, TRBD1 (5 bases). The CDR3 contains 12 residues. Trimming took 8 bases from V and 4 from J, leaving 11 bases between them. Germline CDR1 is ENHRY and CDR2 is SYGVKD. The CDR3 reads CAISQGGETQYF. Written as DNA, the CDR3 is TGTGCCATCTCGCAGGGTGGAGAGACCCAGTACTTC.

This clonotype was observed once. The rearrangement uses TRBV19 and TRBJ1-3, with a weak D call TRBD1 (6 bases). Trimming removed 7 bases at V and 0 bases at J, with 10 bases between. The CDR3 has 14 residues. Germline CDR1 is LNHDA and CDR2 is SQIVND (reference sequence). CDR3 region: CASTAGDSGNTIYF. Written as DNA, the CDR3 is TGTGCCAGTACCGCAGGGGACTCTGGAAACACCATATATTTT.

This clonotype was recorded a few times. This chain connects TRBV3-1 to TRBJ2-3; D may be TRBD1 (6 bases). Germline V CDR1 and CDR2: LGHDT, YNNKEL (reference sequence). The germline V and J ends were trimmed by 3 bases and 2 bases, with 21 bases remaining between them. This CDR3 region has 18 residues. Here the CDR3 reads CASSQFRGYAGHTDTQYF. Written as DNA, the CDR3 is TGTGCCAGCAGCCAGTTCAGGGGCTACGCCGGCCACACAGATACGCAGTATTTT.

This clonotype showed up many times. V and J are TRBV5-1 and TRBJ1-2, with D unclear. V was shortened by 1 base and J by 3 bases, with 7 bases between the two germline ends. Germline V CDR1 and CDR2: SGHRS, YFSETQ. The CDR3 sequence is 13 residues long. The CDR3 region is CASSLYTDYGYTF. Here the CDR3 DNA reads TGCGCCAGCAGCTTGTACACTGACTATGGCTACACCTTC.

V is TRBV20-1 and J is TRBJ1-2; D perhaps matches TRBD1 (6 bases). Germline-derived CDR1 and CDR2 are DFQATT and SNEGSKA (reference sequence). V shed 8 bases and J shed 8 bases, with 15 bases lying between them. This CDR3 has 11 amino acids. CDR3 region: CSTEGGHGYTF. In DNA form, the CDR3 reads TGCAGTACAGAGGGGGGGCACGGCTACACCTTC.

This chain links TRBV7-9 with TRBJ1-4; D remains unclear. V gave up 1 base and J gave up 0 bases, with 9 bases separating them. Germline V gene lookup returns CDR1 SEHNR and CDR2 FQNEAQ (reference sequence). The CDR3 is 16 residues long. The DNA for the CDR3 is TGTGCCAGCAGCTTAGAGTTCGGGGCAACTAATGAAAAACTGTTTTTT. It translates to CASSLEFGATNEKLFF.

This chain links TRBV19 with TRBJ2-7; weak D call: TRBD2 (7 bases). Germline CDR1 and CDR2: LNHDA and SQIVND (reference sequence). Between the trimmed V and J ends, which lost 5 bases and 4 bases, there was a span of 18 bases. CDR3 length: 15 amino acids. CDR3 sequence (DNA): TGTGCCAGTAGTTCCGTGGACAGCGGGGCTTACGAGCAGTACTTC. Amino acids: CASSSVDSGAYEQYF.

This chain joins TRBV5-1 and TRBJ2-1; D might be TRBD2 (7 bases). From germline, CDR1 is SGHRS and CDR2 YFSETQ. V lost 0 bases and J 6 bases, leaving 13 bases between the germline ends. CDR3 length equals 15 residues. CDR3 sequence: CASSLEAGEGNEQFF. The CDR3 DNA reads TGCGCCAGCAGCTTGGAGGCAGGGGAGGGCAATGAGCAGTTCTTC.

J is TRBJ1-6 and V is TRBV5-1; D is possibly TRBD1 (5 bases). The germline V gene has CDR1 SGHRS and CDR2 YFSETQ. This CDR3 has 14 residues. V was pared by 4 bases and J by 7 bases, with 12 bases between. This chain's CDR3 is CASSQGHLNSPLHF. In DNA form, the CDR3 reads TGCGCCAGCAGCCAAGGACATCTCAATTCACCCCTCCACTTT.

This clonotype was counted a few times. The chain carries TRBV28 and TRBJ1-3; TRBD1 might be the D (5 bases). Germline lookup yields CDR1 MDHEN and CDR2 SYDVKM. The V gene lost 3 bases and the J gene lost 0 bases, with 9 bases spanning the gap. The CDR3 has 15 amino acids. The DNA of the CDR3 is TGTGCCAGCAGTTTGACAGTGAACTCTGGAAACACCATATATTTT. Encoded protein: CASSLTVNSGNTIYF.

In this sample, this clonotype turned up many times. The chain carries TRBV29-1 and TRBJ2-3; 12 bases are a match to TRBD2. CDR1 is SQVTM and CDR2 is ANQGSEA in the germline V gene. The CDR3 sequence is 15 residues long. The V segment lost 2 bases and the J segment 4 bases; nucleotides outside the gene matches: 4. CDR3 DNA: TGCAGCGTTGAATCCCTAGCGGGGGGGGCAGATACGCAGTATTTT. Translation: CSVESLAGGADTQYF.

This clonotype was seen many times. The chain couples TRBV12-3 or TRBV12-4 to TRBJ1-2; D possibly corresponds to TRBD1 (6 bases). Trimming stripped 6 bases from V and 4 bases from J, with 9 bases between. This CDR3 has 12 amino acids. CDR3 nucleotide sequence: TGTGCCAGCAGACCGGACAGCTATGGCTACACCTTC. Translating it yields CASRPDSYGYTF.

The chain uses TRBV4-1 and TRBJ2-1; the match to TRBD2 covers 8 bases. Germline V gives CDR1 MGHRA, CDR2 YSYEKL. This CDR3 is built from 21 residues. The ends lost 1 base at V and 0 bases at J; junction bases unmatched: 17. The CDR3 coding sequence is TGCGCCAGCAGCCAAGGGGGTGGACTAGCCCCTAACCCGAGCTCCTACAATGAGCAGTTCTTC. This codes for CASSQGGGLAPNPSSYNEQFF.

There are a few counts of this clonotype. This rearrangement joins TRBV28 to TRBJ2-2; D not certain. The CDR3 loop spans 20 amino acids. The germline gives CDR1 MDHEN, CDR2 SYDVKM. V was clipped by 2 bases and J by 4 bases, with 26 bases between them. The CDR3 sequence: CASSLIPWQEKSRSTGELFF. DNA for the CDR3: TGTGCCAGCAGTTTAATCCCCTGGCAGGAGAAGTCTAGAAGCACCGGGGAGCTGTTTTTT.

This clonotype has just a few counts. The chain recombines TRBV20-1 with TRBJ2-7, with TRBD2 matching over 10 bases. This CDR3 region has 15 residues. Germline V gene sequence: CDR1 DFQATT, CDR2 SNEGSKA (reference sequence). V dropped 3 bases and J dropped 0; count of bases not matched to a gene: 5. The CDR3 loop reads CSARPAGGSSYEQYF. CDR3 coding DNA: TGCAGTGCTAGGCCAGCGGGAGGGAGCTCCTACGAGCAGTACTTC.

CDR3 amino acids: CASSLGHSGSTYEQYF. DNA for the CDR3: TGCGCCAGCAGCTTGGGCCATAGCGGGAGTACCTACGAGCAGTACTTC. This rearrangement joins TRBV5-1 to TRBJ2-7; 9 bases agree with TRBD2. This CDR3 comprises 16 residues. V lost 0 bases to trimming and J lost 2 bases; unmatched junction nucleotides: 6. The V gene's germline CDR1 is SGHRS and CDR2 YFSETQ.

Written as DNA, the CDR3 is TGTGCCAGCAGCGGTCTTTCCTACAATGAGCAGTTCTTC. Translated: CASSGLSYNEQFF. The V and J genes are TRBV3-1 and TRBJ2-1, with unresolved D. The CDR3 is 13 residues long. V lost 5 bases, J lost 1 base, and 6 bases lay in between. The germline CDR1 and CDR2 sequences are LGHDT and YNNKEL (reference sequence).

This clonotype was observed a handful of times. This rearrangement joins TRBV12-3 or TRBV12-4 to TRBJ1-3; no clear D gene. CDR3 length: 16 residues. The V and J ends lost 3 bases and 0 bases respectively, with 12 bases between them. The CDR3 DNA reads TGTGCCAGCAGTTTGGGTACGCGGAACTCTGGAAACACCATATATTTT. Its protein product is CASSLGTRNSGNTIYF.

The chain links TRBV7-2 to TRBJ2-4, with 10 positions matching TRBD2. The V segment lost 5 bases and the J segment 7 bases; nucleotides outside the gene matches: 5. The germline gives CDR1 SGHTA, CDR2 FQGNSA. The CDR3 length is 14 residues. The CDR3 DNA reads as TGTGCCAGCAGCCCACCGGGACTAGCGAACATTCAGTACTTC. Its protein is CASSPPGLANIQYF.